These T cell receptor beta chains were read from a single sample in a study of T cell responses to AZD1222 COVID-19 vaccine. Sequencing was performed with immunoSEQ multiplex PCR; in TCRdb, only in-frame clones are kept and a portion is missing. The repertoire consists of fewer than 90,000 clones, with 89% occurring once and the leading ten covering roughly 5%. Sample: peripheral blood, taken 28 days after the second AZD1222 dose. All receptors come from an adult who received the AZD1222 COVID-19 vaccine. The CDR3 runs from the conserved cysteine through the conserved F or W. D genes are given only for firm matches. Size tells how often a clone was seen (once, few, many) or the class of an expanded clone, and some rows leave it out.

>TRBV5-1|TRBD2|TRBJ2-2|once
TGCGCCAGCAGTCGGACTAGCGGGGGCGGCGGGGAGCTGTTTTTT
CASSRTSGGGGELFF
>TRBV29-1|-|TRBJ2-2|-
TGCAGCGGGTCCGGGAACACCGGGGAGCTGTTTTTT
CSGSGNTGELFF
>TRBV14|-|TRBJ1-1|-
TGTGCCAGCAGCCTGGGGGGTCGGGCCACTGAAGCTTTCTTT
CASSLGGRATEAFF
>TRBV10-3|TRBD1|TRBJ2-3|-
TGTGCCATCAGTTCGAGACGGACAGGGGGCACAGATACGCAGTATTTT
CAISSRRTGGTDTQYF
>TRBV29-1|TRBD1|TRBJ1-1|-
TGCAGCGTTGTAAGGGGGCTGTCCACTGAAGCTTTCTTT
CSVVRGLSTEAFF
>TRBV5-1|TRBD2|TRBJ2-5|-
TGCGCCAGCAGCTTGGGGCGAGCGGGGGGGCCGAGTCAAGAGACCCAGTACTTC
CASSLGRAGGPSQETQYF
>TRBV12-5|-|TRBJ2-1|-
TGTGCTAGTGGTTCGGAGGGGAATGAGCAGTTCTTC
CASGSEGNEQFF
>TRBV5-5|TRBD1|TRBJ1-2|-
TGTGCCAGCAGCGTTCAGGGGGGAGATGGCTACACCTTC
CASSVQGGDGYTF
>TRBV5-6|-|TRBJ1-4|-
TGTGCCAGCACCGCGGGACTCAATAATGAAAAACTGTTTTTT
CASTAGLNNEKLFF
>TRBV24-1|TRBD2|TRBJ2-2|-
TGTGCCACCAGTGACGCTAGCGGGGGGGCTACCGGGGAGCTGTTTTTT
CATSDASGGATGELFF
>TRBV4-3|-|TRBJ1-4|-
TGCGCCAGCAGCCAAGACCTATCCGGGTATATCTTCGTGAAACTGTTTTTT
CASSQDLSGYIFVKLFF
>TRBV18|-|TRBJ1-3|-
TGTGCCAGCTCACCTTTAGACACCTCTGGAAACACCATATATTTT
CASSPLDTSGNTIYF
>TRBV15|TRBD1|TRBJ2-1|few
TGTGCCACCAGCAGCCCCCGGGACAGGGGACACAATGAGCAGTTCTTC
CATSSPRDRGHNEQFF
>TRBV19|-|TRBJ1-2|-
TGTGCCAGTCAGGGACCGATCTATGGCTACACCTTC
CASQGPIYGYTF
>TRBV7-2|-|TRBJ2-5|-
TGTGCCAGCAGCTCGGCCAAGATGAGCCAAGAGACCCAGTACTTC
CASSSAKMSQETQYF
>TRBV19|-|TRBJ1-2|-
TGTGCCAGTAGAAATCCATCTAGGCCCGATGCTAACTATGGCTACACCTTC
CASRNPSRPDANYGYTF
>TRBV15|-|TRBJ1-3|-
TGTGCCACCAGCAGAGATTCGAGGGGGTGGGCGACTGGAAACACCATATATTTT
CATSRDSRGWATGNTIYF
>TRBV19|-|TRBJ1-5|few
TGTGCCAGTAGTATCAAGACACATAATCAGCCCCAGCATTTT
CASSIKTHNQPQHF
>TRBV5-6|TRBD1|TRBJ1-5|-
TGTGCCAGCAGCTTGTGGGCAGGGGGAACCAATCAGCCCCAGCATTTT
CASSLWAGGTNQPQHF
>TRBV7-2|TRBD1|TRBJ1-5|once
TGTGCCAGCAGCTCCGGGACAGGGTCCAATCAGCCCCTGCATTTT
CASSSGTGSNQPLHF
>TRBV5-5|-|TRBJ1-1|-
TGTGCCAGCAGCTGGGGACCAGGGCTTGGGGGGACTGAAGCTTTCTTT
CASSWGPGLGGTEAFF
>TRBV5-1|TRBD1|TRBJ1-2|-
TGCGCCAGCAGCTGGGAATTCAGGGGGTCGAGACCTGACTACACCTTC
CASSWEFRGSRPDYTF
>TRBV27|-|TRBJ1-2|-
TGTGCCAGCAGTTCCCCGGGGGGGCTAAATGGCTACACCTTC
CASSSPGGLNGYTF
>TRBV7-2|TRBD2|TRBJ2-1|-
TGTGCCAGCAGCTCAAGGCGGGGGGGAGACTACAATGAGCAGTTCTTC
CASSSRRGGDYNEQFF
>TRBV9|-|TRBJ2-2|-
TGTGCCAGCAGCGTAGCTCGGGGGCGGGCCGGGGAGCTGTTTTTT
CASSVARGRAGELFF
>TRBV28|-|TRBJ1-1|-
TGTGCCAGCAGTTTTGATGTAACCCCGAACACTGAAGCTTTCTTT
CASSFDVTPNTEAFF
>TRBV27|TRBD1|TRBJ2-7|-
TGTGCCAGCAAGAAGAAGGGATTGGGACAGGGGGCGGCCGAGCAGTACTTC
CASKKKGLGQGAAEQYF
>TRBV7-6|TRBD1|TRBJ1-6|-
TGTGCCAGCAGTCGACAGGGGGGAAGGAATTCACCCCTCCACTTT
CASSRQGGRNSPLHF
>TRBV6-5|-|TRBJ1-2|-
TGTGCCAGCACCGGCGGCGAAGGGGGCTACACCTTC
CASTGGEGGYTF
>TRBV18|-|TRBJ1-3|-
TGTGCCAGCTCACCGGGCGAGAGAAACACCATATATTTT
CASSPGERNTIYF
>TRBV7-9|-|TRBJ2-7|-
TGTGCCAGTACACAATCCTCCTACGAGCAGTACTTC
CASTQSSYEQYF
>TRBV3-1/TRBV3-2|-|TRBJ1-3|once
TGTGCCAGCAGCCAAAGGGGTGCTGGAAACACCATATATTTT
CASSQRGAGNTIYF
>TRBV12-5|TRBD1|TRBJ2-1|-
TGTGCTAGTGGTTTGGACCTCCGGGACAGGGGAGTTAATGAGCAGTTCTTC
CASGLDLRDRGVNEQFF
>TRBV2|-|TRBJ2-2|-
TGTGCCAGCAGCCGGGCCGGGGAGCTGTTTTTT
CASSRAGELFF
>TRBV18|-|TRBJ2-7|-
TGTGCCAGCTCACCGAGGACAGTTATGTTCTCCTACGAGCAGTACTTC
CASSPRTVMFSYEQYF
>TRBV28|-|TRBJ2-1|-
TGTGCCAGCAGCGAACAAGGGGGGAATGAGCAGTTCTTC
CASSEQGGNEQFF
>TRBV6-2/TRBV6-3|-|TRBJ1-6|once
TGTGCCAGCAGTTACTCGCCGACAGGCGCCTATAATTCACCCCTCCACTTT
CASSYSPTGAYNSPLHF
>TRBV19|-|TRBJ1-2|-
TGTGCCAGCCGGGACATGCTCAATCTAAACTATGGCTACACCTTC
CASRDMLNLNYGYTF
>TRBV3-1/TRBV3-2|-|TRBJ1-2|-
TGTGCCAGCAGCCCTCCCGCGGGGTCGATCTATGGCTACACCTTC
CASSPPAGSIYGYTF
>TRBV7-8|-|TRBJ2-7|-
TGTGCCAGCAGCTTATCCCCCGGCAGGGCGTCGACCGAGCAGTACTTC
CASSLSPGRASTEQYF
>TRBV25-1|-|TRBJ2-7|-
TGTGCCAGCAGCCAGACAGGTACCTACGAGCAGTACTTC
CASSQTGTYEQYF
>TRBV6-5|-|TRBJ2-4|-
TGTGCCGGCGCGCGGGGGCCAGGGACGGACATTCAGTACTTC
CAGARGPGTDIQYF
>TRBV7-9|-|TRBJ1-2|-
TGTGCCAGCAGCTTAGCGGGGGACACCTTC
CASSLAGDTF
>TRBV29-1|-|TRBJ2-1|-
TGCAGCGTTGATATGTCCGGGTGGGAGCAGTTCTTC
CSVDMSGWEQFF
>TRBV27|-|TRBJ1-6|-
TGTGCCAGCAGTTTACTGCTATACCCATGGAATTCACCCCTCCACTTT
CASSLLLYPWNSPLHF
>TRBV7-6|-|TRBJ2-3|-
TGTGCCAGCAGGTTTCGGGGGGCCGGGGTAGATACGCAGTATTTT
CASRFRGAGVDTQYF
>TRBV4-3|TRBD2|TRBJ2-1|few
TGCGCCAGCAGCCAACAACTAGCGGGCTCCTACAATGAGCAGTTCTTC
CASSQQLAGSYNEQFF
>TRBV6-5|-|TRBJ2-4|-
TGTGCCAGCAGTTACTCGAATCAGCTACCCGGGGACATTCAGTACTTC
CASSYSNQLPGDIQYF
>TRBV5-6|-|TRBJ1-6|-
TGTGCCAGCAGCTCCGAGGGTCGGCGGCAGTCACCCCTCCACTTT
CASSSEGRRQSPLHF
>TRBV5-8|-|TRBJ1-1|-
TGTGCCAGCAGCTTCCGGACGGGGCGGACTGAAGCTTTCTTT
CASSFRTGRTEAFF
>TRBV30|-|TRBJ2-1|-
TGTGCCTGGAGTGTAAATGAGCAGTTCTTC
CAWSVNEQFF
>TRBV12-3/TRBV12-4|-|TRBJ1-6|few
TGTGCCAGCCTTGACAGATATAATTCACCCCTCCACTTT
CASLDRYNSPLHF